This T cell receptor beta chain was identified in a study of graft-versus-host responses after intestinal transplantation. Across the study: Those transplanted obtained multivisceral, liver-intestinal, or isolated intestinal grafts. For approximately three years after anti-thymocyte globulin induction, all recipients took tacrolimus and steroids. Whole-study results and caveats: GvH clones surfaced in recipient marrow, some emerging earlier in ileum or blood. Across patients carrying graft-donor T cell macrochimerism, allografts held high graft-versus-host to host-versus-graft clonal ratios.

This clone was recorded once. Its target is not known. The table came from immunoSEQ multiplex PCR; TCRdb's copy has only in-frame clones and leaves some out. The sample has roughly 110,000 clones, around 90% seen once; the top ten hold over 0.6%. CDR3 length: 13 amino acids. Germline CDR1 LNHDA, CDR2 SQIVND (reference sequence). After removal of 4 bases from V and 7 bases from J, the junction contained 5 bases not matched to a gene. The genes are TRBV19 and TRBJ2-5; 8 bases map to TRBD1. The receptor comes from a human donor who was the organ donor for an intestinal transplant. The specimen was unstimulated CD4+ T cells sorted from spleen or lymph node cells, collected before transplant. As DNA, the CDR3 is TGTGCCAGTAGTACCGGACAGGGAGGGACCCAGTACTTC. Amino acids: CASSTGQGGTQYF.